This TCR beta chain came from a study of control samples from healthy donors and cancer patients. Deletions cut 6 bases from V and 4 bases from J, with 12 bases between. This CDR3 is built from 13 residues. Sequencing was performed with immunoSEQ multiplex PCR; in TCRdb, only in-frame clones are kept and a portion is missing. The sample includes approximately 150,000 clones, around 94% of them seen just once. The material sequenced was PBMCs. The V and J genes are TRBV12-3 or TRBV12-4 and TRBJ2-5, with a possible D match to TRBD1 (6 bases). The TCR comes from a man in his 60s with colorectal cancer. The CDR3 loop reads CASRYRVGETQYF. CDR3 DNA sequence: TGTGCCAGCAGATACAGGGTTGGAGAGACCCAGTACTTC.